This T cell receptor (beta chain) stems from a study of tumor-infiltrating lymphocytes in primary liver carcinoma. The study's findings and limits: CD8+ and CD4+ repertoires went uncompared, the samples being bulk unsorted. Blood's top-250-clone fraction was significantly lower than that of tumors (p = 0.039).

From approximately 500 ng total RNA, TCR beta cDNA was generated with a primer in the constant region. Slightly modified ARM-PCR, run as three nested multiplex PCR rounds, produced the TCR beta libraries. Forward primers for TRBV1-TRBV30 and a C-beta reverse primer served the first two PCR rounds, at roughly 10 cycles each. TCRdb fed the multiplex PCR reads into MiXCR, producing one record per CDR3 protein. The repertoire holds 300,000 to 350,000 distinct CDR3 sequences, with almost 65% as singletons. V was trimmed by 6 bases and J by 0 bases, leaving 24 bases between them. The CDR3 consists of 18 residues. The germline V gene encodes CDR1 MNHNS and CDR2 SASEGT. RNA was extracted from whole blood without cell sorting, alongside germline DNA. Note on this clonotype: Its target is unknown.

The chain has TRBV6-1 and TRBJ2-7, with D perhaps assigned TRBD1 or TRBD2 (6 bases each). The source is a man aged 35 to 55 with primary liver carcinoma and hepatitis B virus infection. The sequenced material came from peripheral blood. The CDR3 coding sequence is TGTGCCAGCAGCCGAAGGAGAAAGGGGGGTCCAAGCTCCTACGAGCAGTACTTC. Its protein product is CASSRRRKGGPSSYEQYF.